This T cell receptor beta chain is drawn from a study of blood T cells in healthy people across ages. Study-level background: With template switching, about one barcoded beta molecule was captured per two T cells.

Researchers isolated at least 6.5 million PBMCs per sample. Alongside a J-beta primer mix, a sample-barcoded 5' primer served in a second PCR lasting about 7 to 11 cycles. TCRdb itself ran the 5' RACE reads through MiXCR, one entry per CDR3 protein. This table holds 590,000 or so distinct CDR3 sequences, approximately 30% found once. This clonotype was found many times. Its antigen is still unknown. Per the germline V gene, CDR1 is LNHNV and CDR2 is YYDKDF (reference sequence). This CDR3 spans 17 amino acids. Study-wide results and limits: Changes in expanded clonotypes were possibly confounded, as the CMV status of donors was unknown.

The sample was blood. The V call is TRBV15, the J call TRBJ2-7, with 15 nucleotides matching TRBD2. The DNA end lines up better with TRBJ2-5; the J call may be wrong. The sequence was obtained from a woman aged 80 or over in good health. The CDR3 sequence: CATSRPGLAGGGETQYF. CDR3 nucleotides: TGTGCCACCAGCAGACCGGGACTAGCGGGGGGCGGGGAGACCCAGTACTTC.